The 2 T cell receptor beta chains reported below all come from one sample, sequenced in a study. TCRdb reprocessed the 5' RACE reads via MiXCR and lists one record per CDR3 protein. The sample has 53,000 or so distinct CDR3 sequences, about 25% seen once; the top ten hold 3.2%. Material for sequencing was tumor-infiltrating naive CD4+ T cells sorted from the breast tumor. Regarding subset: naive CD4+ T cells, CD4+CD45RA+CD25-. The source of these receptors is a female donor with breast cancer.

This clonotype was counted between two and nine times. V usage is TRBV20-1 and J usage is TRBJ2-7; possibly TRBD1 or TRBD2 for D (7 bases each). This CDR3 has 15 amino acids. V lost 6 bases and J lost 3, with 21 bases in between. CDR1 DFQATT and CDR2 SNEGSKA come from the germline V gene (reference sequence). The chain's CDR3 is CSATTRQGGSYEQYF. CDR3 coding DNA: TGCAGTGCAACCACTAGACAGGGAGGGAGCTACGAGCAGTACTTC.

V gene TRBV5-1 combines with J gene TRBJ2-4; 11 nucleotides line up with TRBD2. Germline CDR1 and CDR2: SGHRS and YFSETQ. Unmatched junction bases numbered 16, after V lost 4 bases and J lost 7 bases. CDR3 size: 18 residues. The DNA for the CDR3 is TGCGCCAGCAGCGGCGCGGGATCCGGGACTAGCGGAATTAACATTCAGTACTTC. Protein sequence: CASSGAGSGTSGINIQYF.